The 29 T cell receptor beta chains reported below all come from one sample, sequenced in a study of blood T cell repertoires in COVID-19. The repertoire was sequenced with immunoSEQ multiplex PCR; TCRdb's copy has only in-frame clones and lacks some. The sample carries some 80,000 clones, roughly 90% recorded once. The sequencing sample was made of peripheral blood. These TCRs come from a man over 45 with COVID-19, enrolled during active disease.

The chain is built from TRBV4-1 and TRBJ2-3; the match to TRBD1 covers 10 bases. The ends lost 8 bases at V and 1 base at J; junction bases unmatched: 6. Germline V gives CDR1 MGHRA, CDR2 YSYEKL. This CDR3 has 15 amino acids. The CDR3 is CASEGGTGGTDTQYF. CDR3 nucleotides: TGCGCCAGCGAAGGAGGGACAGGGGGCACAGATACGCAGTATTTT.

The chain carries TRBV6-2 or TRBV6-3 and TRBJ2-7; D might be TRBD2 (5 bases). V dropped 6 bases and J dropped 2 bases, with 17 bases sitting between them. The CDR3 spans 15 residues. CDR1 MNHEY and CDR2 SVGEGT come from the germline V gene. The CDR3 nucleotides read TGTGCCAGCAGCCCAGGTACGGGGAGTACCTACGAGCAGTACTTC. Translating gives CASSPGTGSTYEQYF.

The chain has TRBV9 and TRBJ2-1, with TRBD2 identical over 16 bases. Trimming took 3 bases from V and 3 from J; bases not matched to a gene: 6. This CDR3 is built from 18 residues. Germline assignment: CDR1 SGDLS and CDR2 YYNGEE. CDR3 nucleotide sequence: TGTGCCAGCAGCGCGGGACTAGCGGGAGGGCCTCACTACAATGAGCAGTTCTTC. Encoded protein: CASSAGLAGGPHYNEQFF.

The CDR3 nucleotides read TGTGCCAGTAGTGTAGCCGACAGGGCGCTTCAGTACTTC. The encoded protein is CASSVADRALQYF. This chain joins TRBV19 and TRBJ2-4; 7 bases agree with TRBD1. The V segment lost 5 bases and the J segment 11 bases; nucleotides outside the gene matches: 9. The CDR3 totals 13 residues. Germline V CDR1 and CDR2: LNHDA, SQIVND (reference sequence).

The chain couples TRBV11-2 to TRBJ1-1; 7 bases fit TRBD1. This CDR3 has 13 amino acids. V dropped 5 bases and J dropped 0; count of bases not matched to a gene: 0. Germline values: CDR1 SGHAT, CDR2 FQNNGV. DNA of the CDR3: TGTGCCAGCAGCGGACAGGTGAACACTGAAGCTTTCTTT. Translation: CASSGQVNTEAFF.

The sample holds one count of this clone. This chain connects TRBV19 to TRBJ2-3, with 11 bases matching TRBD2. Germline loops: CDR1 LNHDA, CDR2 SQIVND (reference sequence). The CDR3 runs 16 residues. V lost 7 bases, J lost 0 bases, and 6 bases stayed unmatched. CDR3 loop: CASTKLAGASTDTQYF. The CDR3 DNA sequence: TGTGCCAGTACAAAACTAGCGGGAGCTAGCACAGATACGCAGTATTTT.

The chain joins TRBV3-1 (or the pseudogene TRBV3-2) to TRBJ2-3; 7 bases are shared with TRBD2. The germline gives CDR1 LGHDT, CDR2 YNNKEL (reference sequence). The CDR3 covers 15 residues. Trimming took 3 bases from V and 3 from J; bases not matched to a gene: 6. The CDR3 here is CASSHQRLATDTQYF. For the CDR3, the DNA is TGTGCCAGCAGCCACCAGCGACTAGCTACAGATACGCAGTATTTT.

This chain uses TRBV6-6 with TRBJ1-4; D remains unclear. Deletions cut 1 base from V and 4 bases from J, with 13 bases between. CDR1 is MNHNY and CDR2 is SVGAGI in the germline V gene (reference sequence). This CDR3 has 16 residues. The CDR3 is CASSYFGAGSNEKLFF. DNA of the CDR3: TGTGCCAGCAGTTACTTCGGCGCAGGCAGTAATGAAAAACTGTTTTTT.

The chain has TRBV20-1 and TRBJ2-7; tentative D call: TRBD2 (5 bases). CDR3 length equals 11 residues. In germline, CDR1 is DFQATT, CDR2 SNEGSKA (reference sequence). The ends were cut back, 6 bases at V and 7 bases at J, with 13 bases in the middle. The CDR3 nucleotides read TGCAGTGCAAACCTAGCACGGGAGCAGTACTTC. Its translation is CSANLAREQYF.

V is TRBV5-4 and J is TRBJ1-1, with unresolved D. With 2 bases removed from V and 7 bases from J, the gap between germline ends came to 18 bases. Germline V gene data show CDR1 as SGHNT and CDR2 as YYREEE (reference sequence). The CDR3 contains 15 residues. The CDR3: CASSFPGVQTHEAFF. The CDR3 bases are TGTGCCAGCAGCTTCCCGGGAGTACAAACCCATGAAGCTTTCTTT. Filled out from reference TRBV5-4 and TRBJ1-1, the complete variable domain reads ETGVTQSPTHLIKTRGQQVTLRCSSQSGHNTVSWYQQALGQGPQFIFQYYREEENGRGNFPPRFSGLQFPNYSSELNVNALELDDSALYLCASSFPGVQTHEAFFGQGTRLTVV.

The rearrangement uses TRBV14 and TRBJ2-1, with 7 bases fitting TRBD1. The CDR3 sequence is 16 residues long. After removal of 4 bases from V and 2 bases from J, the junction contained 8 bases not matched to a gene. CDR1 is SGHDN, CDR2 FVKESK, per germline. This chain's CDR3 is CASSRNSGTAYNEQFF. CDR3 nucleotides: TGTGCCAGCAGCCGGAATTCCGGGACAGCCTACAATGAGCAGTTCTTC. Complete variable domain (other parts from reference TRBV14 and TRBJ2-1): EAGVTQFPSHSVIEKGQTVTLRCDPISGHDNLYWYRRVMGKEIKFLLHFVKESKQDESGMPNNRFLAERTGGTYSTLKVQPAELEDSGVYFCASSRNSGTAYNEQFFGPGTRLTVL.

This chain connects TRBV4-1 to TRBJ1-4; TRBD1 matches 7 bases. There are 14 residues in the CDR3. The germline CDR1 and CDR2 sequences are MGHRA and YSYEKL. The ends lost 4 bases at V and 7 bases at J; junction bases unmatched: 6. DNA for the CDR3: TGCGCCAGCAGCCGCAGACAGGGTCGTGAAAAACTGTTTTTT. It specifies CASSRRQGREKLFF.

The chain has TRBV7-9 and TRBJ1-4; no reliable D call. The CDR3 extends over 12 amino acids. Germline CDR1 is SEHNR and CDR2 is FQNEAQ (reference sequence). The V end lost 5 bases, the J end lost 4 bases, and 5 bases lay between the germline ends. Here the CDR3 reads CASSTSNEKLFF. The DNA of the CDR3 is TGTGCCAGCAGCACAAGTAATGAAAAACTGTTTTTT.

V usage is TRBV5-6 and J usage is TRBJ1-1; D is undetermined. The CDR3 has 11 amino acids. Germline-derived CDR1 and CDR2 are SGHDT and YYEEEE. With 0 bases removed from V and 5 bases from J, the gap between germline ends came to 2 bases. CDR3 sequence (DNA): TGTGCCAGCAGCTTGGCGACTGAAGCTTTCTTT. Its translation is CASSLATEAFF. The entire variable domain, with the rest obtained from reference TRBV5-6 and TRBJ1-1, is as follows: DAGVTQSPTHLIKTRGQQVTLRCSPKSGHDTVSWYQQALGQGPQFIFQYYEEEERQRGNFPDRFSGHQFPNYSSELNVNALLLGDSALYLCASSLATEAFFGQGTRLTVV.

The chain joins TRBV19 to TRBJ2-2; TRBD1 might be the D (5 bases). CDR1 is LNHDA and CDR2 is SQIVND in the germline V gene (reference sequence). The CDR3 has 14 amino acids. V gave up 4 bases and J gave up 1 base, with 7 bases separating them. CDR3 loop: CASSTTGNTGELFF. DNA for the CDR3: TGTGCCAGTAGTACCACAGGGAACACCGGGGAGCTGTTTTTT.

The J gene is TRBJ1-2, the V gene TRBV19; no clear D gene. Looked up from germline, CDR1 is LNHDA and CDR2 is SQIVND (reference sequence). Trimming took off 5 bases at V and 6 bases at J, with 10 bases between the two ends. The CDR3 is 12 amino acids. DNA of the CDR3: TGTGCCAGTAGTCACCAGAGGCATGGCTACACCTTC. Translating gives CASSHQRHGYTF.

The table lists this clone with a few counts. The rearrangement joins TRBV4-2 to TRBJ2-7; 15 nucleotides agree with TRBD2. CDR1 and CDR2 from the germline V gene are LGHNA and YNFKEQ. The CDR3 is made up of 18 amino acids. J gave up 5 bases and V 4 bases, and 12 bases lay outside the gene matches. CDR3 DNA sequence: TGTGCCAGCAGCCGTACTTTCGGGACTAGCGGGAGGAGTCACGAGCAGTACTTC. Amino acid sequence: CASSRTFGTSGRSHEQYF.

This chain links TRBV19 with TRBJ2-5; 11 positions agree with TRBD1. Per germline, CDR1 LNHDA and CDR2 SQIVND (reference sequence). The CDR3 has 15 residues. Trimming cost V 3 bases and J 5 bases; bases outside gene matches: 5. CDR3 bases: TGTGCCAGTAGTATTCTGGGACAGGGGGAGGAGACCCAGTACTTC. This translates into CASSILGQGEETQYF.

The chain links TRBV18 to TRBJ1-1; the match to TRBD1 covers 7 bases. Germline CDR1 reads KGHSH; CDR2 reads LQKENI. V lost 5 bases and J lost 4; bases outside the gene matches: 7. The CDR3 contains 14 residues. In nucleotides, the CDR3 is TGTGCCAGCTCAACCGAGACAGGGCCCACTGAAGCTTTCTTT. Its translation: CASSTETGPTEAFF.

This sequence joins TRBV6-5 and TRBJ2-7, with TRBD1 identical over 9 bases. The germline CDR1 and CDR2 sequences are MNHEY and SVGAGI. Trimming at V came to 2 bases and at J to 0 bases, leaving 5 bases not matched to a gene. CDR3 length: 16 amino acids. The CDR3 DNA reads TGTGCCAGCAGTTACGTTCGGGACAGGGACTCCTACGAGCAGTACGTC. It is translated as CASSYVRDRDSYEQYV.

The chain employs TRBV6-5 and TRBJ1-4, with D unclear. Deletions cut 5 bases from V and 2 bases from J, with 9 bases between. Germline loops: CDR1 MNHEY, CDR2 SVGAGI. The CDR3 has 14 amino acids. The CDR3 spells CASSIRPTNEKLFF. As DNA, the CDR3 is TGTGCCAGCAGTATCAGGCCGACTAATGAAAAACTGTTTTTT.

The chain has TRBV9 and TRBJ2-1; TRBD2 agrees at 11 bases. The V segment lost 3 bases and the J segment 2 bases; nucleotides outside the gene matches: 4. The CDR3 runs 16 residues. From germline, CDR1 is SGDLS and CDR2 YYNGEE. The CDR3 protein is CASSGLAGGTYNEQFF. The CDR3 DNA reads TGTGCCAGCAGCGGGCTAGCGGGAGGTACCTACAATGAGCAGTTCTTC. The whole variable domain, filled in from reference TRBV9 and TRBJ2-1, reads DSGVTQTPKHLITATGQRVTLRCSPRSGDLSVYWYQQSLDQGLQFLIQYYNGEERAKGNILERFSAQQFPDLHSELNLSSLELGDSALYFCASSGLAGGTYNEQFFGPGTRLTVL.

V gene TRBV19 combines with J gene TRBJ1-6, with TRBD1 matching over 9 bases. Germline V gene sequence: CDR1 LNHDA, CDR2 SQIVND (reference sequence). CDR3 size: 15 residues. V shed 5 bases and J 10 bases; nucleotides not matched to a gene: 9. The CDR3, as DNA: TGTGCCAGTAGTCAACTCCGGGACAGGGCCTCACCCCTCCACTTT. Encoded protein: CASSQLRDRASPLHF.

The CDR3 DNA follows: TGTGCCAGCAGGAGGGTGAACACTGAAGCTTTCTTT. Translation gives CASRRVNTEAFF. This chain connects TRBV2 to TRBJ1-1, with unresolved D. This CDR3 spans 12 amino acids. The ends were cut back, 6 bases at V and 0 bases at J, with 5 bases in the middle. Germline V gene sequence: CDR1 SNHLY, CDR2 FYNNEI.

The chain recombines TRBV2 with TRBJ2-7, with a weak D call TRBD1 (5 bases). Trimming pared 5 bases from V and 2 bases from J, leaving 10 bases between. Germline CDR1 is SNHLY and CDR2 is FYNNEI. The CDR3 has 13 amino acids. The CDR3 reads CASSKDSAYEQYF. The CDR3 region has the DNA TGTGCCAGCAGTAAAGACAGTGCCTACGAGCAGTACTTC.

This clone showed up just a few times. V and J are TRBV7-7 and TRBJ2-5, with D maybe TRBD2 (6 bases). The CDR3 sequence is 15 residues long. Deletions cut 1 base from V and 4 bases from J, with 13 bases between. Germline CDR1 and CDR2: SSHAT and FNYEAQ (reference sequence). CDR3 nucleotides: TGTGCCAGCAGCTTAGGGGGCCGGGGGTTAGAGACCCAGTACTTC. As protein: CASSLGGRGLETQYF.

The chain links TRBV7-3 to TRBJ2-3; 8 bases are a match to TRBD1. The J segment lost 5 bases and the V segment lost 5 bases, leaving 15 bases of the junction unmatched. Germline V gives CDR1 SGHTA, CDR2 FQGTGA. This CDR3 region has 17 residues. The CDR3 protein is CASSPLRQGAQIDTQYF. In DNA form, the CDR3 reads TGTGCCAGCAGCCCCCTAAGGCAGGGGGCTCAGATAGATACGCAGTATTTT.

V and J are TRBV19 and TRBJ2-2; TRBD1 is a possible D gene (5 bases). CDR1 LNHDA and CDR2 SQIVND come from the germline V gene (reference sequence). The ends were cut back, 3 bases at V and 5 bases at J, with 13 bases in the middle. The CDR3 is made up of 15 amino acids. DNA for the CDR3: TGTGCCAGTAGTATGAGGCAGGGTGAAACCGGGGAGCTGTTTTTT. Its protein is CASSMRQGETGELFF.

This chain uses TRBV9 with TRBJ1-4; 8 nucleotides align to TRBD1. Germline V lookup: CDR1 SGDLS, CDR2 YYNGEE. V was clipped by 0 bases and J by 0 bases; unmatched bases: 13. This CDR3 region has 20 residues. The CDR3 nucleotides are TGTGCCAGCAGCGTAGGCGGACAGGGCGAACCAAAGGCAACTAATGAAAAACTGTTTTTT. It encodes CASSVGGQGEPKATNEKLFF.